These T cell receptor beta chains were read from a single sample in a study of blood T cell repertoires in COVID-19. Sequencing used immunoSEQ multiplex PCR; TCRdb keeps in-frame clones, though not all of them. The sample shows some 260,000 clones, around 79% of them seen only once. Sequencing was done on a sample of peripheral blood. These receptors were taken from a woman aged 80 or over with acute or convalescent COVID-19. The CDR3 runs from the conserved cysteine through the conserved F or W. A D gene is named only where the DNA matches it firmly. Where a row states a size, it is once, few, many or the class of an expanded clone; other rows omit it.

clone size,J gene,V gene,D gene,CDR3 protein,CDR3 DNA
-,TRBJ2-3,TRBV3-1/TRBV3-2,TRBD2,CASSQWGGLAAPSTDTQYF,TGTGCCAGCAGCCAATGGGGGGGACTAGCGGCCCCCAGCACAGATACGCAGTATTTT
-,TRBJ1-6,TRBV19,-,CASSIDIALGSPLHF,TGTGCCAGTAGTATCGACATTGCCCTTGGTTCACCCCTCCACTTT
-,TRBJ1-5,TRBV10-2,-,CASGIFEGQPQHF,TGCGCCAGTGGAATTTTCGAGGGTCAGCCCCAGCATTTT
-,TRBJ1-2,TRBV7-9,TRBD1,CASSLGRQGGYGYTF,TGTGCCAGCAGCTTAGGCCGACAGGGAGGCTATGGCTACACCTTC
-,TRBJ2-2,TRBV2,TRBD1,CASSVQGADTGELFF,TGTGCCAGCAGTGTACAGGGGGCGGACACCGGGGAGCTGTTTTTT
few,TRBJ1-6,TRBV30,-,CAWTVGGGSPLHF,TGTGCCTGGACAGTGGGGGGGGGATCACCCCTCCACTTT
-,TRBJ2-2,TRBV6-6,-,CASSSPQGELFF,TGTGCCAGCAGTTCGCCTCAGGGGGAGCTGTTTTTT
few,TRBJ2-3,TRBV7-6,TRBD2,CASSLGLAGGRDTQYF,TGTGCCAGCAGCTTGGGCCTAGCGGGGGGGCGTGATACGCAGTATTTT
few,TRBJ1-2,TRBV10-3,-,CAISREYGYTF,TGTGCCATCTCCAGGGAATATGGCTACACCTTC
-,TRBJ2-7,TRBV4-2,-,CASSQDLEGSYEQYF,TGTGCCAGCAGCCAAGATCTTGAAGGGAGCTACGAGCAGTACTTC
-,TRBJ1-4,TRBV5-6,TRBD1,CASSSDREFDQGEKLFF,TGTGCCAGCAGCTCGGACAGGGAATTTGATCAAGGTGAAAAACTGTTTTTT
-,TRBJ2-2,TRBV5-5,-,CASSPRDSNTGELFF,TGTGCCAGCAGCCCAAGAGACTCTAACACCGGGGAGCTGTTTTTT
few,TRBJ2-3,TRBV6-2/TRBV6-3,-,CASSHSSNTQYF,TGTGCCAGCAGCCACTCGTCCAATACGCAGTATTTT
once,TRBJ2-3,TRBV20-1,-,CSASSWQRGIDTQYF,TGCAGTGCTAGTAGTTGGCAGAGGGGGATAGATACGCAGTATTTT
-,TRBJ2-1,TRBV7-9,-,CASSFNYNEQFF,TGTGCCAGCAGCTTTAACTACAATGAGCAGTTCTTC
-,TRBJ1-1,TRBV2,TRBD1,CASRIPGQGGTEAFF,TGTGCCAGCAGGATTCCGGGACAGGGAGGCACTGAAGCTTTCTTT